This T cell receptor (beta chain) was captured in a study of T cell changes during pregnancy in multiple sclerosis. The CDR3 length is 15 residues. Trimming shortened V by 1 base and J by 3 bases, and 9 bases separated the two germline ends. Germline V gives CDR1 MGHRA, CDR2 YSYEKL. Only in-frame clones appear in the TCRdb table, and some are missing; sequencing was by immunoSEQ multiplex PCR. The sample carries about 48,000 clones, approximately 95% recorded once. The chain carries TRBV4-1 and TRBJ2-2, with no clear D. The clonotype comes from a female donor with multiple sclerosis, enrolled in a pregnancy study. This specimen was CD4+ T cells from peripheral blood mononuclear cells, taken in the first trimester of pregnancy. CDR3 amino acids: CASSQASYYTGELFF. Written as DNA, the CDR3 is TGCGCCAGCAGCCAAGCCTCCTACTACACCGGGGAGCTGTTTTTT.